These 29 T cell receptor beta chains were sequenced from one sample in a study of post-analysis software for immune sequencing data. General study findings and limits: The study found TRBV5-6, TRBV5-1 and TRBV20-1 among five TRBV segments more frequent in patients than controls.

These TCRs are of unknown antigen specificity. Unique molecular identifiers tagged the TCR beta cDNA libraries. One entry per CDR3 protein, called by TCRdb with MiXCR from the PCR reads. The sample carries 350,000 to 500,000 distinct CDR3 sequences, 35% to 45% recorded once. Sequenced material: blood. Every receptor here comes from a girl aged 2-10 years with multiple sclerosis.

The rearrangement links TRBV27 to TRBJ2-1; D might be TRBD1 or TRBD2, each matching 5 bases. The germline V gene encodes CDR1 MNHEY and CDR2 SMNVEV (reference sequence). The CDR3 totals 13 residues. V was pared by 8 bases and J by 7 bases, with 15 bases between. The CDR3 nucleotides read TGTGCCAGCTCCTTTACCGGGGCGAATGAGCAGTTCTTC. Residues: CASSFTGANEQFF.

Remarks on this clonotype: A much larger clone differs by one base, so this may be a read error. This chain links TRBV11-2 with TRBJ2-6; D gene uncertain. Trimming cost V 1 base and J 0 bases, with 4 bases left between them. Germline lookup yields CDR1 SGHAT and CDR2 FQNNGV. This CDR3 spans 15 amino acids. Written as DNA, the CDR3 is TGTGCCAGCAGCTTAGCCGACTCTGGGGCCAACGTCCTGACTTTC. It translates to CASSLADSGANVLTF.

The chain employs TRBV30 and TRBJ2-7; D call uncertain. In germline, CDR1 is GTSNPN, CDR2 SVGIG (reference sequence). With 0 bases removed from V and 4 bases from J, the gap between germline ends came to 7 bases. The CDR3 runs to 12 residues. The CDR3 DNA reads TGTGCCTGGAGTGTAGAGCGTTACGAGCAGTACTTC. It is translated as CAWSVERYEQYF.

This chain links TRBV4-3 with TRBJ2-3; D unclear. V dropped 0 bases and J dropped 4 bases, with 8 bases sitting between them. This CDR3 has 14 amino acids. Germline V gives CDR1 LGHNA, CDR2 YSLEER. The CDR3 region is CASSQDHHSDTQYF. The CDR3 DNA reads TGCGCCAGCAGCCAAGACCATCACTCAGATACGCAGTATTTT.

This CDR3 reads CASSLSISGGTDTQYF. CDR3 bases: TGTGCCAGCAGCTTATCCATTAGCGGGGGGACAGATACGCAGTATTTT. The V and J genes are TRBV7-2 and TRBJ2-3; 10 positions agree with TRBD2. The trim removed 2 bases at V and 3 bases at J, leaving 5 bases unmatched. Germline CDR1 and CDR2: SGHTA and FQGNSA. The CDR3 runs 16 residues.

This clonotype was observed a few times. J is TRBJ2-1 and V is TRBV5-1; D may be TRBD2 (5 bases). This CDR3 spans 13 amino acids. Germline values: CDR1 SGHRS, CDR2 YFSETQ. The V end lost 5 bases, the J end lost 4 bases, and 10 bases lay between the germline ends. The CDR3 region is CASRRGEYNEQFF. The CDR3 DNA reads as TGCGCCAGCAGACGGGGAGAGTACAATGAGCAGTTCTTC.

The rearrangement links TRBV20-1 to TRBJ2-5, with a weak D call TRBD2 (5 bases). This CDR3 has 11 amino acids. The V gene's germline CDR1 is DFQATT and CDR2 SNEGSKA (reference sequence). V was clipped by 3 bases and J by 11 bases, with 13 bases between them. The CDR3 here is CSASAYGEQYF. The CDR3, as DNA: TGCAGTGCTAGCGCCTACGGGGAGCAGTACTTC.

This clonotype was picked up many times. The V and J genes are TRBV10-3 and TRBJ2-7; TRBD1 agrees at 11 bases. Germline V lookup: CDR1 ENHRY, CDR2 SYGVKD. The CDR3 contains 15 residues. Trimming at V came to 0 bases and at J to 2 bases, leaving 0 bases not matched to a gene. CDR3 sequence reads: CAISESDRGPYEQYF. The CDR3 DNA reads as TGTGCCATCAGTGAGTCGGACAGGGGGCCCTACGAGCAGTACTTC.

This chain links TRBV28 with TRBJ1-2; 9 nucleotides line up with TRBD1. J gave up 4 bases and V 4 bases, and 7 bases lay outside the gene matches. Germline CDR1 and CDR2: MDHEN and SYDVKM. There are 15 residues in the CDR3. CDR3 amino acids: CASSSPGTGIYGYTF. For the CDR3, the DNA is TGTGCCAGCAGTTCCCCCGGGACAGGGATCTATGGCTACACCTTC.

Concerning this clonotype itself: One end of the junction is discordant with germline, which a read error may explain. The J gene is TRBJ1-2, the V gene TRBV6-1; D unresolved. The CDR3 is made up of 16 amino acids. The V gene's germline CDR1 is MNHNS and CDR2 SASEGT. CDR3 in amino acids: CASNEAPAPGYYGYTF. CDR3 coding DNA: TGTGCCAGCAATGAAGCCCCAGCCCCGGGCTACTATGGCTACACCTTC.

This clonotype was counted a few times. The chain recombines TRBV29-1 with TRBJ2-6; TRBD1 matches 8 bases. J gave up 0 bases and V 7 bases, and 5 bases lay outside the gene matches. Germline assignment: CDR1 SQVTM and CDR2 ANQGSEA. The CDR3 runs 15 residues. The CDR3 loop reads CSAGTGRSGANVLTF. In DNA form, the CDR3 reads TGCAGCGCCGGGACAGGCCGCTCTGGGGCCAACGTCCTGACTTTC. The variable domain in full, with the rest retrieved from reference TRBV29-1 and TRBJ2-6, is SAVISQKPSRDICQRGTSLTIQCQVDSQVTMMFWYRQQPGQSLTLIATANQGSEATYESGFVIDKFPISRPNLTFSTLTVSNMSPEDSSIYLCSAGTGRSGANVLTFGAGSRLTVL.

The chain couples TRBV24-1 to TRBJ2-3; D is perhaps TRBD2 (6 bases). CDR3 size: 13 residues. V lost 5 bases to trimming and J lost 4 bases, with 9 bases between them. Germline V gives CDR1 KGHDR, CDR2 SFDVKD. The CDR3 DNA is TGTGCCACCAGTGTGCTAGCGTCAGATACGCAGTATTTT. Residues: CATSVLASDTQYF.

V gene TRBV14 combines with J gene TRBJ2-7, with D perhaps being TRBD1 or TRBD2 (5 bases each). CDR1 and CDR2 from the germline V gene are SGHDN and FVKESK. CDR3 size: 16 residues. V lost 3 bases and J 2 bases, leaving 17 bases between the germline ends. CDR3 in amino acids: CASSQDRDRSPYEQYF. In nucleotides, the CDR3 is TGTGCCAGCAGCCAGGACCGGGACCGCAGTCCCTACGAGCAGTACTTC.

J is TRBJ2-4 and V is TRBV10-3; D uncertain. The J call may be incorrect, as the DNA end agrees better with TRBJ2-5. The CDR3 runs to 14 residues. The V gene's germline CDR1 is ENHRY and CDR2 SYGVKD. The CDR3 loop is CAISERALEETQYF. The CDR3, as DNA: TGTGCCATCAGTGAGAGGGCCCTGGAGGAGACCCAGTACTTC.

In this sample, this clonotype turned up a few times. The CDR3 DNA reads as TGCGCCAGCAGCTTGGAAAGGGGCAGGGGCTATGGCTACACCTTC. Protein product: CASSLERGRGYGYTF. This chain joins TRBV5-1 and TRBJ1-2, with D perhaps TRBD1 (6 bases). This CDR3 region has 15 residues. Germline values: CDR1 SGHRS, CDR2 YFSETQ. V gave up 0 bases and J gave up 4 bases, with 13 bases separating them.

This clonotype was observed a few times. V is TRBV12-3 or TRBV12-4 and J is TRBJ2-7, with D possibly TRBD1 on 6 matching bases. The CDR3 contains 14 residues. With 6 bases removed from V and 6 bases from J, the gap between germline ends came to 18 bases. The CDR3 protein is CASSPDLGAGEQYF. In DNA, the CDR3 is TGTGCCAGCAGCCCCGATCTGGGGGCGGGCGAGCAGTACTTC.

CDR3 in DNA: TGTGCCAGCAGCTATCGGTTACAAGAGACCCAGTACTTC. It specifies CASSYRLQETQYF. The chain employs TRBV5-5 and TRBJ2-5; D remains unclear. This CDR3 contains 13 residues. The germline V and J ends were trimmed by 3 bases and 2 bases, with 8 bases remaining between them. CDR1 is SGHKS, CDR2 YYEKEE, per germline (reference sequence).

The chain uses TRBV18 and TRBJ2-1; 9 bases match TRBD2. V gave up 5 bases and J gave up 7 bases; unmatched junction bases: 9. CDR1 and CDR2 from the germline V gene are KGHSH and LQKENI. The CDR3 is 15 residues long. The CDR3 here is CASSSWLAGQNEQFF. The CDR3 DNA follows: TGTGCCAGCTCATCTTGGCTAGCGGGACAAAATGAGCAGTTCTTC.

This clonotype has a handful of counts. V is TRBV5-6 and J is TRBJ1-1, with TRBD1 matching 7 bases. The CDR3 contains 15 residues. CDR1 is SGHDT and CDR2 is YYEEEE in the germline V gene. The junction had 7 bases not matched to a gene; V was cut back by 5 bases and J by 0 bases. As DNA, the CDR3 is TGTGCCAGCAGTTACAGGGGAGGGCTGAACACTGAAGCTTTCTTT. Amino acids: CASSYRGGLNTEAFF.

This clonotype was seen a few times. V usage is TRBV9 and J usage is TRBJ1-2, with D uncertain. CDR3 length: 13 residues. Germline CDR1 reads SGDLS; CDR2 reads YYNGEE. V was clipped by 0 bases and J by 2 bases, with 5 bases between them. CDR3 loop: CASSVAGNYGYTF. Here the CDR3 DNA reads TGTGCCAGCAGCGTAGCCGGGAACTATGGCTACACCTTC.

There are a few counts of this clonotype. J is TRBJ2-1 and V is TRBV7-3; tentatively, D is TRBD2 (6 bases). V was clipped by 5 bases and J by 9 bases, with 14 bases between them. This CDR3 contains 13 residues. Germline lookup yields CDR1 SGHTA and CDR2 FQGTGA. The CDR3 DNA follows: TGTGCCAGCAGCCAGACTAGTACGGGTGAGCAGTTCTTC. Translation gives CASSQTSTGEQFF.

The CDR3 is CASSLGQGANEQFF. As DNA, the CDR3 is TGTGCCAGCAGCCTCGGACAGGGGGCAAATGAGCAGTTCTTC. J is TRBJ2-1 and V is TRBV7-9, with TRBD1 matching 11 bases. After removal of 5 bases from V and 7 bases from J, the junction contained 4 bases not matched to a gene. This CDR3 has 14 residues. Germline CDR1 and CDR2: SEHNR and FQNEAQ (reference sequence). Variable domain in full (rest from reference TRBV7-9 and TRBJ2-1): DTGVSQNPRHKITKRGQNVTFRCDPISEHNRLYWYRQTLGQGPEFLTYFQNEAQLEKSRLLSDRFSAERPKGSFSTLEIQRTEQGDSAMYLCASSLGQGANEQFFGPGTRLTVL.

V and J are TRBV29-1 and TRBJ2-1; 9 bases are a match to TRBD2. Trimming cost V 5 bases and J 5 bases; bases outside gene matches: 10. CDR1 and CDR2 from the germline V gene are SQVTM and ANQGSEA. This CDR3 is built from 15 residues. Here the CDR3 DNA reads TGCAGCGTTACCACGCTAGCGGGACCGAACAATGAGCAGTTCTTC. This gives the protein CSVTTLAGPNNEQFF.

This clonotype was seen many times. The chain is built from TRBV7-2 and TRBJ1-5, with TRBD1 matching 7 bases. Per the germline V gene, CDR1 is SGHTA and CDR2 is FQGNSA. This CDR3 spans 15 amino acids. The junction had 4 bases not matched to a gene; V was cut back by 3 bases and J by 2 bases. For the CDR3, the DNA is TGTGCCAGCAGCTTTACAGGGGAGGGCAATCAGCCCCAGCATTTT. Amino acids: CASSFTGEGNQPQHF.

The sample holds many counts of this clonotype. This sequence joins TRBV3-1 and TRBJ2-3; D gene unclear. With 0 bases removed from V and 0 bases from J, the gap between germline ends came to 10 bases. This CDR3 is built from 16 residues. Germline CDR1 LGHDT, CDR2 YNNKEL (reference sequence). This CDR3 reads CASSQDPGGSTDTQYF. The CDR3 DNA reads as TGTGCCAGCAGCCAAGATCCGGGTGGTAGCACAGATACGCAGTATTTT.

This clonotype was picked up a small number of times. This chain uses TRBV28 with TRBJ2-5, with D possibly matching TRBD1 (5 bases). The germline V gene encodes CDR1 MDHEN and CDR2 SYDVKM. This CDR3 region has 15 residues. Trimming took off 1 base at V and 1 base at J, with 10 bases between the two ends. CDR3 region: CASSLFQGSQETQYF. In DNA form, the CDR3 reads TGTGCCAGCAGTTTATTTCAGGGTTCCCAAGAGACCCAGTACTTC.

The chain employs TRBV28 and TRBJ2-5; no reliable D call. Looked up from germline, CDR1 is MDHEN and CDR2 is SYDVKM. The CDR3 runs 13 residues. V lost 9 bases and J lost 5, with 16 bases in between. CDR3 loop: CASKELLRETQYF. CDR3 DNA: TGTGCCAGTAAGGAGCTCTTGAGGGAGACCCAGTACTTC.

This clonotype occurred a few times. CDR3 loop: CSVPRGGGNLGNEQFF. CDR3 coding DNA: TGCAGCGTCCCGAGGGGAGGGGGCAATTTAGGCAATGAGCAGTTCTTC. The rearrangement uses TRBV29-1 and TRBJ2-1; D possibly uses TRBD1 or TRBD2 (7 bases each). V was clipped by 6 bases and J by 6 bases, with 24 bases between them. The CDR3 is 16 residues long. Germline CDR1 reads SQVTM; CDR2 reads ANQGSEA.

This clonotype turned up a few times. This chain uses TRBV28 with TRBJ1-2; the D is unclear. V was cut by 2 bases and J by 3 bases, with 10 bases left in between. Germline V gene lookup returns CDR1 MDHEN and CDR2 SYDVKM. The CDR3 extends over 14 amino acids. Here the CDR3 reads CASSLGAVYYGYTF. The CDR3 bases are TGTGCCAGCAGTTTAGGAGCGGTGTACTATGGCTACACCTTC.